The 10 T cell receptor beta chains reported below all come from one sample, sequenced in a study of T cell responses to AZD1222 COVID-19 vaccine. Sequencing was performed with immunoSEQ multiplex PCR; in TCRdb, only in-frame clones are kept and a portion is missing. This table holds 25,000 to 30,000 clones, around 90% found once. This specimen was peripheral blood, taken on day 0 of AZD1222 vaccination. These receptors were collected from an adult in good health.

This rearrangement joins TRBV9 to TRBJ1-3; maybe TRBD1 (5 bases). The CDR3 consists of 15 residues. Trimming removed 4 bases from V and 0 bases from J, with 11 bases in between. Germline loops: CDR1 SGDLS, CDR2 YYNGEE. CDR3 DNA: TGTGCCAGCAGCCTTGGGGACCGCTCTGGAAACACCATATATTTT. Translation: CASSLGDRSGNTIYF.

The V and J genes are TRBV20-1 and TRBJ2-1; the match to TRBD2 covers 11 bases. After removal of 3 bases from V and 8 bases from J, the junction contained 6 bases not matched to a gene. Germline V gene data show CDR1 as DFQATT and CDR2 as SNEGSKA (reference sequence). The length of the CDR3 is 14 residues. CDR3 sequence reads: CSASELAGVYEQFF. CDR3 DNA: TGCAGTGCTAGTGAACTAGCGGGAGTCTATGAGCAGTTCTTC.

V gene TRBV18 combines with J gene TRBJ2-7, with D perhaps TRBD1 (5 bases). Germline CDR1 and CDR2: KGHSH and LQKENI. The CDR3 loop spans 12 amino acids. With 3 bases removed from V and 7 bases from J, the gap between germline ends came to 10 bases. CDR3 nucleotide sequence: TGTGCCAGCTCACCCAGGGCCCAGGAGCAGTACTTC. Protein: CASSPRAQEQYF.

The gene calls are TRBV11-2 and TRBJ2-3; D unresolved. Germline-derived CDR1 and CDR2 are SGHAT and FQNNGV. The CDR3 extends over 12 amino acids. V lost 0 bases and J 7 bases, leaving 5 bases between the germline ends. The CDR3 sequence is CASSLDRNTQYF. The CDR3 DNA sequence: TGTGCCAGCAGCTTAGATCGAAATACGCAGTATTTT.

The V call is TRBV5-1, the J call TRBJ1-2; no definite D call. CDR1 and CDR2 from the germline V gene are SGHRS and YFSETQ. Trimming pared 3 bases from V and 6 bases from J, leaving 9 bases between. This CDR3 is built from 12 residues. The DNA of the CDR3 is TGCGCCAGCAGCTCCACAGTAGATGGCTACACCTTC. This sequence encodes CASSSTVDGYTF.

The chain joins TRBV30 to TRBJ1-1; D perhaps matches TRBD1 (5 bases). There are 13 residues in the CDR3. Germline CDR1 is GTSNPN and CDR2 is SVGIG (reference sequence). The V end was cut by 7 bases, the J end by 7 bases, with 19 bases between. CDR3 amino acids: CAYRRGRVGEAFF. The CDR3 region has the DNA TGTGCCTACCGCCGGGGGAGGGTTGGTGAAGCTTTCTTT.

V is TRBV27 and J is TRBJ2-7, with TRBD1 as a possible D gene (6 bases). Germline V CDR1 and CDR2: MNHEY, SMNVEV (reference sequence). The CDR3 totals 15 residues. Trimming left V 4 bases short and J 2 bases short, with 15 bases between. CDR3 sequence: CASSYWGRATYEQYF. The CDR3 region has the DNA TGTGCCAGCAGTTACTGGGGGCGGGCCACCTACGAGCAGTACTTC.

This sequence joins TRBV5-1 and TRBJ2-7; D is ambiguous. V was cut by 4 bases and J by 3 bases, with 11 bases left in between. The CDR3 contains 13 residues. Germline values: CDR1 SGHRS, CDR2 YFSETQ. This CDR3 is CASSPDGDYEQYF. Here the CDR3 DNA reads TGCGCCAGCAGCCCGGACGGAGACTACGAGCAGTACTTC.

The V gene is TRBV2, the J gene TRBJ1-2; the D is unclear. This CDR3 contains 13 residues. Germline loops: CDR1 SNHLY, CDR2 FYNNEI. V was clipped by 7 bases and J by 6 bases, with 15 bases between them. The CDR3 is CASTVGREDGYTF. CDR3 DNA: TGTGCCAGCACCGTGGGGAGGGAGGATGGCTACACCTTC.

For the CDR3, the DNA is TGTGCCATCAGTGATATGGGAGACACCCTGAACACTGAAGCTTTCTTT. Its translation is CAISDMGDTLNTEAFF. The chain couples TRBV10-3 to TRBJ1-1; D not resolved. Germline V gives CDR1 ENHRY, CDR2 SYGVKD. The CDR3 length is 16 residues. The V gene lost 3 bases and the J gene lost 0 bases, with 14 bases spanning the gap.